A single sample gave rise to the 32 T cell receptor beta chains below, sequenced in a study of radiation and T cells in renal cell carcinoma. Time point described: baseline pretreatment blood. The treatment: 15 Gy SBRT to primary tumor, nephrectomy 4 weeks later. Sequenced by immunoSEQ multiplex PCR; TCRdb stores in-frame clones only, minus some. Of about 140,000 clones listed, approximately 87% are singletons. Sequencing was performed on blood, taken from a patient whose treatment included radiotherapy and nephrectomy. These receptors originate from a woman aged 45 to 65 with renal cell carcinoma.

The table lists this clone with a few counts. The chain links TRBV30 to TRBJ1-1; the match to TRBD1 covers 7 bases. The CDR3 loop spans 12 amino acids. The germline V gene has CDR1 GTSNPN and CDR2 SVGIG (reference sequence). V lost 2 bases and J lost 10; bases outside the gene matches: 7. CDR3 loop: CAWSPGQLLAFF. CDR3 sequence (DNA): TGTGCCTGGAGTCCGGGACAGTTGTTAGCTTTCTTT.

In its sample, this clone was seen once. This chain uses TRBV9 with TRBJ2-2, with D unclear. Trimming removed 0 bases at V and 5 bases at J, with 11 bases between. From germline, CDR1 is SGDLS and CDR2 YYNGEE. CDR3 length: 15 residues. The CDR3 bases are TGTGCCAGCAGCGTAGACGCGGTGGTGACCGGGGAGCTGTTTTTT. This gives the protein CASSVDAVVTGELFF.

Only one count was recorded for this clone. V and J are TRBV5-1 and TRBJ2-2, with a tentative D call TRBD2 (6 bases). Germline CDR1 is SGHRS and CDR2 is YFSETQ. CDR3 length: 14 residues. The V end lost 5 bases, the J end lost 4 bases, and 12 bases lay between the germline ends. CDR3 nucleotide sequence: TGCGCCAGCAGGGGACTTTTGTCCACCGGGGAGCTGTTTTTT. The encoded protein is CASRGLLSTGELFF.

The chain links TRBV5-1 to TRBJ2-7, with D tentatively TRBD1 (6 bases). CDR1 and CDR2 (germline): SGHRS, YFSETQ. The CDR3 extends over 14 amino acids. V was cut by 4 bases and J by 3 bases, with 14 bases left in between. The CDR3 protein is CASSLIQGFYEQYF. The CDR3 nucleotides read TGCGCCAGCAGCCTTATACAGGGTTTCTACGAGCAGTACTTC.

The J gene is TRBJ2-3, the V gene TRBV11-3; no reliable D call. V was cut by 4 bases and J by 8 bases, with 10 bases left in between. Looked up from germline, CDR1 is SGHNT and CDR2 is YENEEA. CDR3 length equals 12 residues. For the CDR3, the DNA is TGTGCCAGCAGCTCTCCCCCGGGTACGCAGTATTTT. It specifies CASSSPPGTQYF.

The chain uses TRBV2 and TRBJ2-7; D is perhaps TRBD2 (6 bases). Trimming removed 6 bases at V and 7 bases at J, with 19 bases between. The germline V gene has CDR1 SNHLY and CDR2 FYNNEI. This CDR3 has 14 amino acids. The CDR3 region has the DNA TGTGCCAGCAGGGGGCGGGGAGGACCTCTGGAGCAGTACTTC. Its translation: CASRGRGGPLEQYF.

This chain connects TRBV2 to TRBJ2-5, with 11 bases fitting TRBD2. The CDR3 is 15 residues long. The germline CDR1 and CDR2 sequences are SNHLY and FYNNEI. V shed 7 bases and J 5 bases; nucleotides not matched to a gene: 9. The CDR3: CASILAGDLGETQYF. The CDR3 nucleotides read TGTGCCAGCATACTAGCGGGGGACCTCGGGGAGACCCAGTACTTC.

CDR3 sequence: CASSKDRGADTQYF. The CDR3 DNA sequence: TGTGCCAGCAGCAAGGACAGGGGAGCAGATACGCAGTATTTT. This chain uses TRBV6-4 with TRBJ2-3; 9 positions match TRBD1. CDR1 and CDR2 from the germline V gene are MRHNA and SNTAGT. The CDR3 is made up of 14 amino acids. Losses at the gene ends were 6 bases for V and 4 bases for J; bases not matched to a gene: 5.

The gene calls are TRBV28 and TRBJ1-2; D uncertain. Between the trimmed V and J ends, which lost 1 base and 4 bases, there was a span of 10 bases. The CDR3 loop spans 14 amino acids. The germline V gene has CDR1 MDHEN and CDR2 SYDVKM. CDR3 loop: CASSLYGLGYGYTF. The CDR3 nucleotides read TGTGCCAGCAGTTTATATGGACTGGGCTATGGCTACACCTTC.

There are a few counts of this clone. The chain joins TRBV5-1 to TRBJ2-7; D perhaps matches TRBD1 (6 bases). CDR3 length: 15 amino acids. CDR1 and CDR2 from the germline V gene are SGHRS and YFSETQ. With 4 bases removed from V and 5 bases from J, the gap between germline ends came to 19 bases. The CDR3 loop reads CASSQTQTGGDEQYF. The DNA for the CDR3 is TGCGCCAGCAGCCAAACACAGACAGGTGGGGACGAGCAGTACTTC.

The sample holds a few counts of this clone. The CDR3 protein is CSAREAFF. CDR3 nucleotides: TGCAGTGCCCGGGAAGCTTTCTTT. V is TRBV20-1 and J is TRBJ1-1, with no clear D. The ends were cut back, 6 bases at V and 8 bases at J, with 4 bases in the middle. Germline values: CDR1 DFQATT, CDR2 SNEGSKA (reference sequence). This CDR3 region has 8 residues.

The rearrangement joins TRBV9 to TRBJ1-3; D gene uncertain. Germline CDR1 and CDR2: SGDLS and YYNGEE. V was trimmed by 0 bases and J by 0 bases, leaving 10 bases between them. The CDR3 extends over 16 amino acids. CDR3 coding DNA: TGTGCCAGCAGCGTAGTGCCAGACTCCTCTGGAAACACCATATATTTT. Protein sequence: CASSVVPDSSGNTIYF.

The chain couples TRBV5-6 to TRBJ1-2, with 10 bases lining up with TRBD1. Germline loops: CDR1 SGHDT, CDR2 YYEEEE. The CDR3 loop spans 14 amino acids. V was pared by 1 base and J by 6 bases, with 3 bases of the junction left unmatched. The CDR3 region is CASSLRQGAHGYTF. The CDR3 nucleotides read TGTGCCAGCAGCTTGAGACAGGGGGCACATGGCTACACCTTC. Full variable domain (rest looked up from reference TRBV5-6 and TRBJ1-2): DAGVTQSPTHLIKTRGQQVTLRCSPKSGHDTVSWYQQALGQGPQFIFQYYEEEERQRGNFPDRFSGHQFPNYSSELNVNALLLGDSALYLCASSLRQGAHGYTFGSGTRLTVV.

This clone was observed a single time. A read error may produce the germline difference seen at one junction end. The rearrangement joins TRBV4-3 to TRBJ1-5; the D gene is possibly TRBD1 (5 bases). The CDR3 runs to 14 residues. Germline V gene lookup returns CDR1 LGHNA and CDR2 YSLEER. CDR3 DNA: TGCGCCAGCAGCCAAGAGAGAGTAAGACAGCCCCGGCATTTT. This translates into CASSQERVRQPRHF.

The chain couples TRBV4-3 to TRBJ2-7; perhaps TRBD1 as D (6 bases). CDR1 and CDR2 from the germline V gene are LGHNA and YSLEER. The CDR3 totals 16 residues. V lost 0 bases, J lost 3 bases, and 15 bases lay in between. The CDR3 sequence: CASSQDSQGPGYEQYF. The CDR3 coding sequence is TGCGCCAGCAGCCAAGATTCACAGGGCCCGGGCTACGAGCAGTACTTC.

The gene calls are TRBV4-3 and TRBJ1-6; no firm D call. The V gene lost 0 bases and the J gene lost 0 bases, with 9 bases spanning the gap. Germline V gene sequence: CDR1 LGHNA, CDR2 YSLEER. CDR3 length: 17 amino acids. CDR3 protein: CASSQDPPSSYNSPLHF. CDR3 DNA sequence: TGCGCCAGCAGCCAAGACCCCCCGAGCTCCTATAATTCACCCCTCCACTTT.

About this clone: Other DNA sequences in the same sample also yield this CDR3. The chain has TRBV10-3 and TRBJ1-1; the D gene is possibly TRBD1 (5 bases). This CDR3 is built from 13 residues. CDR1 is ENHRY and CDR2 is SYGVKD in the germline V gene. V lost 0 bases, J lost 3 bases, and 5 bases lay in between. In DNA, the CDR3 is TGTGCCATCAGTGAGTCCAGGGACACTGAAGCTTTCTTT. This translates into CAISESRDTEAFF.

CDR3 coding DNA: TGTGCCAGCAGGAACGGACAGGGAGGGTCCTATAATTCACCCCTCCACTTT. Its protein is CASRNGQGGSYNSPLHF. The genes are TRBV5-4 and TRBJ1-6; 8 bases align to TRBD1. Per germline, CDR1 SGHNT and CDR2 YYREEE (reference sequence). Losses at the gene ends were 5 bases for V and 1 base for J; bases not matched to a gene: 8. The CDR3 has 17 residues. Full variable domain (remainder filled in from reference TRBV5-4 and TRBJ1-6): ETGVTQSPTHLIKTRGQQVTLRCSSQSGHNTVSWYQQALGQGPQFIFQYYREEENGRGNFPPRFSGLQFPNYSSELNVNALELDDSALYLCASRNGQGGSYNSPLHFGNGTRLTVT.

The gene calls are TRBV4-3 and TRBJ2-7; 7 bases are a match to TRBD1. The junction had 9 bases not matched to a gene; V was cut back by 4 bases and J by 0 bases. CDR1 LGHNA and CDR2 YSLEER come from the germline V gene. The CDR3 consists of 16 residues. This chain's CDR3 is CASSLTGDPSSYEQYF. The CDR3 nucleotides read TGCGCCAGCAGCCTCACAGGGGACCCGAGCTCCTACGAGCAGTACTTC.

The chain uses TRBV29-1 and TRBJ2-6, with a possible D match to TRBD1 (6 bases). Trimming shortened V by 6 bases and J by 1 base, and 16 bases separated the two germline ends. The CDR3 length is 16 residues. The germline V gene has CDR1 SQVTM and CDR2 ANQGSEA. CDR3 nucleotide sequence: TGCAGCGTAGGACAGCACCTACCGTCTGGGGCCAACGTCCTGACTTTC. This translates into CSVGQHLPSGANVLTF.

For this clone: Other DNA sequences in the same sample also yield this CDR3. The chain has TRBV6-5 and TRBJ2-5; D might be TRBD2 (6 bases). CDR1 MNHEY and CDR2 SVGAGI come from the germline V gene. V lost 5 bases to trimming and J lost 2 bases, with 15 bases between them. The CDR3 is made up of 15 amino acids. The CDR3 sequence: CASSPGAGRQETQYF. CDR3 bases: TGTGCCAGCAGTCCCGGGGCAGGGAGGCAAGAGACCCAGTACTTC.

In this sample, this clone turned up a few times. The gene calls are TRBV21-1 and TRBJ1-2. TRBV21-1 is a known pseudogene. The CDR3 runs 12 residues. CDR3 region: CASSYCGSGYTF. The CDR3 DNA reads as TGTGCCAGCAGCTATTGTGGGTCTGGCTACACCTTC.

The V gene is TRBV28, the J gene TRBJ1-3; D is unresolved. CDR1 and CDR2 (germline): MDHEN, SYDVKM. CDR3 size: 15 residues. V lost 3 bases and J 2 bases, leaving 11 bases between the germline ends. Written as DNA, the CDR3 is TGTGCCAGCAGTTTTTCGGTGAATACTGGAAACACCATATATTTT. Translating gives CASSFSVNTGNTIYF.

The V and J genes are TRBV4-1 and TRBJ2-2; TRBD2 agrees at 12 bases. Germline V gene data show CDR1 as MGHRA and CDR2 as YSYEKL. This CDR3 is built from 20 residues. The J segment lost 0 bases and the V segment lost 3 bases, leaving 11 bases of the junction unmatched. The CDR3 spells CASSQPKTLAGGPNTGELFF. The CDR3, as DNA: TGCGCCAGCAGCCAGCCTAAAACACTAGCGGGGGGACCGAACACCGGGGAGCTGTTTTTT.

This clone was seen only a few times. The J gene is TRBJ1-2, the V gene TRBV25-1; 7 bases line up with TRBD1. This CDR3 comprises 17 residues. V was pared by 5 bases and J by 0 bases, with 12 bases of the junction left unmatched. Looked up from germline, CDR1 is MGHDK and CDR2 is SYGVNS. The CDR3 here is CASSLTGTALANYGYTF. Here the CDR3 DNA reads TGTGCCAGCAGTCTGACCGGGACAGCCTTAGCTAACTATGGCTACACCTTC.

This chain connects TRBV30 to TRBJ1-4, with TRBD1 matching 7 bases. This CDR3 region has 13 residues. The germline V gene encodes CDR1 GTSNPN and CDR2 SVGIG (reference sequence). The V and J ends lost 5 bases and 8 bases, in that order; junction bases with no gene match: 8. CDR3 nucleotides: TGTGCCTGGGCCCGACAGGGACGGGAAAAACTGTTTTTT. Its protein product is CAWARQGREKLFF.

This chain connects TRBV7-2 to TRBJ1-2, with D uncertain. The CDR3 spans 14 residues. Germline V CDR1 and CDR2: SGHTA, FQGNSA. Trimming left V 1 base short and J 0 bases short, with 6 bases between. CDR3 bases: TGTGCCAGCAGCTTAGAAACACCTAACTATGGCTACACCTTC. This translates into CASSLETPNYGYTF.

The chain combines TRBV9 with TRBJ2-6; a possible D gene is TRBD1 (6 bases). There are 15 residues in the CDR3. Germline assignment: CDR1 SGDLS and CDR2 YYNGEE. Deletions cut 2 bases from V and 2 bases from J, with 8 bases between. The CDR3 DNA reads TGTGCCAGCAGCGTTAGGGGGACTGGGGCCAACGTCCTGACTTTC. It specifies CASSVRGTGANVLTF.

In its sample, this clone was seen a few times. The chain employs TRBV19 and TRBJ1-5, with D unresolved. The CDR3 contains 14 residues. Per germline, CDR1 LNHDA and CDR2 SQIVND (reference sequence). The V end lost 1 base, the J end lost 7 bases, and 11 bases lay between the germline ends. The CDR3 DNA reads as TGTGCCAGTAGTATAGCAGGCCTCGGACAGCCCCAGCATTTT. This codes for CASSIAGLGQPQHF.

The chain couples TRBV29-1 to TRBJ2-1; 9 bases are shared with TRBD1. Germline loops: CDR1 SQVTM, CDR2 ANQGSEA. With 4 bases clipped from V and 2 bases from J, the junction kept 12 bases outside the gene matches. This CDR3 spans 17 amino acids. This CDR3 is CSVGRTGAGPPYNEQFF. The CDR3 DNA sequence: TGCAGCGTTGGTAGGACAGGGGCCGGCCCCCCCTACAATGAGCAGTTCTTC.

The CDR3: CASSLSPGNYGYTF. The CDR3 nucleotides are TGCGCCAGCAGCTTGTCCCCCGGGAACTATGGCTACACCTTC. V usage is TRBV5-1 and J usage is TRBJ1-2; D remains ambiguous. CDR1 is SGHRS and CDR2 is YFSETQ in the germline V gene. Trimming stripped 1 base from V and 2 bases from J, with 9 bases between. The CDR3 length is 14 residues.

The gene calls are TRBV6-1 and TRBJ2-1, with D perhaps matching TRBD1 (6 bases). V was shortened by 1 base and J by 7 bases, with 11 bases between the two germline ends. The CDR3 sequence is 14 residues long. Germline CDR1 reads MNHNS; CDR2 reads SASEGT. CDR3 coding DNA: TGTGCCAGCAGTGAAGGATGGGGGCGGAATGAGCAGTTCTTC. Protein sequence: CASSEGWGRNEQFF.